This TCR beta chain was sequenced for a study of OX40 agonist ivuxolimab in advanced cancers. In the study overall: Ivuxolimab, which patients received intravenously every 2 weeks, was dosed at 0.01 to 10 mg/kg. Anti-PD-1, anti-PD-L1 or anti-CTLA-4 therapy given earlier was allowed, and 40% had some. Overall study findings and caveats: Specificity for antigen went undetermined in the expanded peripheral T cells. Part of the nonresponder group also had normalized T-cell clonal expansion that was low.

The table came from immunoSEQ multiplex PCR; TCRdb's copy has only in-frame clones and leaves some out. The sample has 71,000 or so clones, about 81% seen once. As regards this clone: The antigen is undetermined.

The germline gives CDR1 MNHEY, CDR2 SMNVEV (reference sequence). Trimming took off 5 bases at V and 0 bases at J, with 14 bases between the two ends. The CDR3 contains 17 residues. This specimen was CD4+ or CD8+ T cells sorted from blood, taken in a trial of the OX40 agonist ivuxolimab. The chain carries TRBV27 and TRBJ1-6; D is undetermined. The sequence was collected from an adult with an advanced solid tumor such as melanoma, head and neck, liver or kidney cancer. The CDR3 protein is CASSPTPQSSYNSPLHF. DNA for the CDR3: TGTGCCAGCAGTCCGACCCCACAGAGCTCCTATAATTCACCCCTCCACTTT.